Presented here are 5 T cell receptor beta chains from one specimen sequenced in a study of T-cell reconstitution after alpha-beta-depleted transplantation in children. Researchers prepared the TCRbeta library using unique molecular identifiers, the study reports. TCRdb itself ran the PCR reads through MiXCR, one entry per CDR3 protein. The sample includes about 300,000 distinct CDR3 sequences, 6.5% to 9% of them seen just once. Regarding the study as a whole: T-cell numbers and diversity, one year after transplant, stemmed largely from T cells that were newly produced.

No cognate antigen is known for these TCRs. Sequencing was performed on peripheral blood, taken 360 days after TCRalphabeta/CD19-depleted stem cell transplant. Receptors originate from a female patient aged 2-10 years who had a stem cell transplant for Fanconi anemia, so the T cells may come from the graft donor.

This clonotype was seen ten or more times. The gene calls are TRBV12-3 or TRBV12-4 and TRBJ2-7, with D possibly TRBD2 on 5 matching bases. This CDR3 has 14 residues. V lost 5 bases and J lost 6, with 17 bases in between. The CDR3 sequence is CASSPLEARAEQYF. CDR3 sequence (DNA): TGTGCCAGCAGTCCCTTAGAAGCGCGGGCCGAGCAGTACTTC.

This clonotype was picked up a small number of times. This rearrangement joins TRBV6-1 to TRBJ1-1, with D possibly TRBD1 on 5 matching bases. The CDR3 totals 15 residues. Germline CDR1 is MNHNS and CDR2 is SASEGT. Deletions cut 2 bases from V and 1 base from J, with 11 bases between. The DNA for the CDR3 is TGTGCCAGCAGTGAACCCGGACACAGGAACACTGAAGCTTTCTTT. Protein: CASSEPGHRNTEAFF.

This clonotype was picked up many times. The V call is TRBV7-2, the J call TRBJ1-2, with a tentative D call TRBD1 (6 bases). Germline assignment: CDR1 SGHTA and CDR2 FQGNSA. The CDR3 spans 12 residues. Trimming cost V 5 bases and J 6 bases, with 10 bases left between them. Written as DNA, the CDR3 is TGTGCCAGCAGCCCCGACAGGAATGGCTACACCTTC. Translation gives CASSPDRNGYTF.

The table lists this clonotype with many counts. This chain connects TRBV7-2 to TRBJ2-1; unclear D gene. The germline gives CDR1 SGHTA, CDR2 FQGNSA. Deletions cut 5 bases from V and 2 bases from J, with 10 bases between. The CDR3 length is 14 residues. The CDR3 reads CASSPQYTYNEQFF. CDR3 sequence (DNA): TGTGCCAGCAGCCCCCAGTATACCTACAATGAGCAGTTCTTC.

This clonotype has a handful of counts. The rearrangement joins TRBV20-1 to TRBJ2-5, with unresolved D. The CDR3 contains 13 residues. Germline CDR1 and CDR2: DFQATT and SNEGSKA (reference sequence). Trimming left V 5 bases short and J 2 bases short, with 12 bases between. As DNA, the CDR3 is TGCAGTGCTCCTTTCCGTCGACAAGAGACCCAGTACTTC. It codes for CSAPFRRQETQYF.